This passage covers 10 T cell receptor beta chains from one sample sequenced in a study of T cells in Graves' hyperthyroidism and ophthalmopathy. RNA transcripts served as the template for amplifying TCR beta CDR3 regions. In the first-round RT-PCR of the TCR CDR3, the HTBI primer set was used. TCRdb processed the multiplex PCR reads anew with MiXCR; each CDR3 protein has one entry. The table has about 590,000 distinct CDR3 sequences, about 15% seen once. Sequencing was carried out using blood. These receptors were collected from a woman under 40 with Graves' hyperthyroidism.

The rearrangement uses TRBV10-3 and TRBJ2-1; TRBD2 matches 8 bases. CDR3 length: 14 residues. V lost 6 bases to trimming and J lost 7 bases; unmatched junction nucleotides: 8. In germline, CDR1 is ENHRY, CDR2 SYGVKD. The CDR3 sequence: CAISEGLAKNEQFF. CDR3 DNA sequence: TGTGCCATCAGCGAAGGACTAGCAAAGAATGAGCAGTTCTTC.

This clonotype was observed many times. This chain connects TRBV12-3 or TRBV12-4 to TRBJ2-7, with D perhaps being TRBD1 or TRBD2 (5 bases each). This CDR3 contains 14 residues. The V and J ends lost 1 base and 7 bases respectively, with 14 bases between them. The DNA for the CDR3 is TGTGCCAGCAGTTTAGTCCCCAGGGCGGGTGAGCAGTACTTC. Amino acid sequence: CASSLVPRAGEQYF.

This clonotype was seen repeatedly, ten times or more. The V and J genes are TRBV28 and TRBJ2-7; 8 bases map to TRBD1. In germline, CDR1 is MDHEN, CDR2 SYDVKM. This CDR3 comprises 14 residues. The trim removed 5 bases at V and 5 bases at J, leaving 8 bases unmatched. CDR3 in amino acids: CASSLPDRVNEQYF. The CDR3 DNA reads TGTGCCAGCAGTCTCCCGGACAGGGTAAACGAGCAGTACTTC.

The rearrangement links TRBV30 to TRBJ1-1; 7 bases map to TRBD1. There are 14 residues in the CDR3. Looked up from germline, CDR1 is GTSNPN and CDR2 is SVGIG (reference sequence). With V trimmed by 2 bases and J by 1 base, 4 bases remained unmatched. In DNA form, the CDR3 reads TGTGCCTGGAGTCCCGGACAGGCGAACACTGAAGCTTTCTTT. Its protein product is CAWSPGQANTEAFF.

This clonotype showed up many times. The CDR3 loop reads CAWSMTSGSLNEQFF. In DNA form, the CDR3 reads TGTGCCTGGAGCATGACTAGCGGGAGTTTAAATGAGCAGTTCTTC. The V gene is TRBV30, the J gene TRBJ2-1; the match to TRBD2 covers 12 bases. After removal of 3 bases from V and 7 bases from J, the junction contained 7 bases not matched to a gene. The CDR3 loop spans 15 amino acids. Germline loops: CDR1 GTSNPN, CDR2 SVGIG (reference sequence).

The chain links TRBV24-1 to TRBJ2-3; 9 bases line up with TRBD2. This CDR3 is built from 15 residues. Trimming cost V 6 bases and J 0 bases; bases outside gene matches: 3. Germline loops: CDR1 KGHDR, CDR2 SFDVKD. In nucleotides, the CDR3 is TGTGCCACCAGTCAGGCGGGAGGGAGCACAGATACGCAGTATTTT. Its protein product is CATSQAGGSTDTQYF.

This clonotype was recorded a few times. The chain is built from TRBV20-1 and TRBJ2-2; D is ambiguous. Germline values: CDR1 DFQATT, CDR2 SNEGSKA (reference sequence). Trimming pared 3 bases from V and 5 bases from J, leaving 7 bases between. CDR3 length: 12 residues. The CDR3 nucleotides read TGCAGTGCTAGGGCAGAAACCGGGGAGCTGTTTTTT. It yields the protein CSARAETGELFF.

This clonotype was seen at least ten times. The CDR3 DNA sequence: TGTGCCACCAGCAGAGATGGGGTTGAAGCTTTCTTT. This codes for CATSRDGVEAFF. This chain uses TRBV15 with TRBJ1-1; no reliable D call. V dropped 0 bases and J dropped 7 bases, with 6 bases sitting between them. This CDR3 contains 12 residues. Germline V gene data show CDR1 as LNHNV and CDR2 as YYDKDF (reference sequence). The full variable domain, rest sourced from reference TRBV15 and TRBJ1-1, is DAMVIQNPRYQVTQFGKPVTLSCSQTLNHNVMYWYQQKSSQAPKLLFHYYDKDFNNEADTPDNFQSRRPNTSFCFLDIRSPGLGDTAMYLCATSRDGVEAFFGQGTRLTVV.

There are a few counts of this clonotype. Being one base from a much bigger clone, this may be a read error. This rearrangement joins TRBV7-2 to TRBJ2-7; 12 bases match TRBD1. J gave up 6 bases and V 5 bases, and 8 bases lay outside the gene matches. Germline CDR1 and CDR2: SGHTA and FQGNSA. The CDR3 totals 15 residues. The CDR3 DNA sequence: TGTGCCAGCAGCCCACCCGGGACAGGGGGCACCGAGCAGTACTTC. It yields the protein CASSPPGTGGTEQYF.

This clonotype was observed at least ten times. V gene TRBV2 combines with J gene TRBJ1-6; D perhaps matches TRBD1 (5 bases). The V gene lost 3 bases and the J gene lost 10 bases, with 16 bases spanning the gap. From germline, CDR1 is SNHLY and CDR2 FYNNEI. The CDR3 consists of 15 residues. The CDR3 bases are TGTGCCAGCAGTGATCAGGCCGGTGGGGCCTCACCCCTCCACTTT. Translated: CASSDQAGGASPLHF.